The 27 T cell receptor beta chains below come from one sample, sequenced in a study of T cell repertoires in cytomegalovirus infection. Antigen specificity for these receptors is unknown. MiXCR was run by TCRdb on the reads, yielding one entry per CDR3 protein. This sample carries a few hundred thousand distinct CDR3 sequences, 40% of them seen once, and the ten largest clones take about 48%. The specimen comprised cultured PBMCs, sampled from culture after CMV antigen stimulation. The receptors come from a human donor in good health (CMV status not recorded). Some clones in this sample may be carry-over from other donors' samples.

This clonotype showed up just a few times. The CDR3 nucleotides read TGTGCCAGCAGAGCGGGACATAACTATGGCTACACCTTC. Translating it yields CASRAGHNYGYTF. The rearrangement links TRBV5-6 to TRBJ1-2; D is possibly TRBD1 (6 bases). CDR1 and CDR2 (germline): SGHDT, YYEEEE. The CDR3 contains 13 residues. The germline V and J ends were trimmed by 5 bases and 1 base, with 9 bases remaining between them.

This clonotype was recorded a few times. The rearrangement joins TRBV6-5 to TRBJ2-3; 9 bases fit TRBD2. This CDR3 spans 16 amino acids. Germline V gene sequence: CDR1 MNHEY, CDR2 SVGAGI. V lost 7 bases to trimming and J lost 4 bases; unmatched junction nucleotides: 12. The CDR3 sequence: CASNSPGGRASDTQYF. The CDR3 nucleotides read TGTGCCAGCAACTCCCCTGGCGGGAGGGCCTCAGATACGCAGTATTTT.

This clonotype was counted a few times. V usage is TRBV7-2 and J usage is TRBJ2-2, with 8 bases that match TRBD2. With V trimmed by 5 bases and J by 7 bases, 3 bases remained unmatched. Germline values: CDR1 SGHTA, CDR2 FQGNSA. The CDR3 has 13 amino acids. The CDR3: CASSREGRGELFF. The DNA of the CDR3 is TGTGCCAGCAGCCGGGAGGGTCGCGGGGAGCTGTTTTTT.

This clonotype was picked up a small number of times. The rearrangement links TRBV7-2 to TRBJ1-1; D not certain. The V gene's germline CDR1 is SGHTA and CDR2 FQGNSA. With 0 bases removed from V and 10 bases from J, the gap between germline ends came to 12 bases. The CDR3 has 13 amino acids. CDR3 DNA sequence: TGTGCCAGCAGCTTAGCAGGCCCACGGACAGCTTTCTTT. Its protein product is CASSLAGPRTAFF.

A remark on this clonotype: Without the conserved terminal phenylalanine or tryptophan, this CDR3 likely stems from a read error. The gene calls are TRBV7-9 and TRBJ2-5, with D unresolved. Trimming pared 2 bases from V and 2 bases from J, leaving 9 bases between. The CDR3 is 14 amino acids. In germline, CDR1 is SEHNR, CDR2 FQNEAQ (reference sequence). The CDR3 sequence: CASSLIRSQETQYS. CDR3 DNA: TGTGCCAGCAGCTTAATACGGAGTCAAGAGACCCAGTACTCC.

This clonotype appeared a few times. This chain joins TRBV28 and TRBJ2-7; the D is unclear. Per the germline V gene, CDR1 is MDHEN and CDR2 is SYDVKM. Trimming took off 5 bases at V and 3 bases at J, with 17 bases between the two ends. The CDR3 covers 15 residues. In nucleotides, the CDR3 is TGTGCCAGCAGTACCCACCGGACGGAGTTCTACGAGCAGTACTTC. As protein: CASSTHRTEFYEQYF.

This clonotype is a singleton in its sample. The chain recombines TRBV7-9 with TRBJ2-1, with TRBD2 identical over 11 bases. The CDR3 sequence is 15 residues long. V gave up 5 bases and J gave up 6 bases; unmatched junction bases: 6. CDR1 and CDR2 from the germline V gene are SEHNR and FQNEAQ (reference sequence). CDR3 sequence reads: CASSQTSGILNEQFF. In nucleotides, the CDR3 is TGTGCCAGCAGCCAGACTAGCGGGATCCTCAATGAGCAGTTCTTC. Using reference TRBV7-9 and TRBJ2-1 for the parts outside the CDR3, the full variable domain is DTGVSQNPRHKITKRGQNVTFRCDPISEHNRLYWYRQTLGQGPEFLTYFQNEAQLEKSRLLSDRFSAERPKGSFSTLEIQRTEQGDSAMYLCASSQTSGILNEQFFGPGTRLTVL.

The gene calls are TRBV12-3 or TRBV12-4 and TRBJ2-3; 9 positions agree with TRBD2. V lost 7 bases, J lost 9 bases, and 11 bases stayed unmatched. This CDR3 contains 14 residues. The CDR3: CASTPGGRVGTQYF. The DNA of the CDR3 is TGTGCCAGCACCCCCGGCGGGAGGGTAGGGACGCAGTATTTT.

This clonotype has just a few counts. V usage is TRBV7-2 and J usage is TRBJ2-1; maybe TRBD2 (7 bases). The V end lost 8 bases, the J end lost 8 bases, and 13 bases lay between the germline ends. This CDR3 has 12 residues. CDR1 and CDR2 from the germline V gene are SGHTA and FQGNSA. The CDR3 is CASAPGGHEQFF. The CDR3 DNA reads TGTGCCAGCGCGCCGGGGGGCCATGAGCAGTTCTTC.

In nucleotides, the CDR3 is TGTGCCAGCAGCCCCGGACTGATCTCTGGAAACACCATATATTTT. Translation gives CASSPGLISGNTIYF. The chain has TRBV7-6 and TRBJ1-3; D gene uncertain. Germline lookup yields CDR1 SGHVS and CDR2 FNYEAQ. Trimming pared 5 bases from V and 0 bases from J, leaving 11 bases between. This CDR3 is built from 15 residues.

The CDR3 DNA follows: TGTGCCAGCAGCCCAAGCGGATATACGCAGTATTTT. Residues: CASSPSGYTQYF. The chain is built from TRBV7-2 and TRBJ2-3; a possible D gene is TRBD2 (5 bases). The V end was cut by 5 bases, the J end by 7 bases, with 10 bases between. The CDR3 length is 12 residues. The germline V gene has CDR1 SGHTA and CDR2 FQGNSA.

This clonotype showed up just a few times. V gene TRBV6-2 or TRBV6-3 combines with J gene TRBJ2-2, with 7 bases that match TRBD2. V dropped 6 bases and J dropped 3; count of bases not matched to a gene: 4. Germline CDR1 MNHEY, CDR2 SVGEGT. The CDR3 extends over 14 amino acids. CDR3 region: CASRPSGYTGELFF. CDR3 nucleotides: TGTGCCAGCAGGCCTAGCGGATACACCGGGGAGCTGTTTTTT.

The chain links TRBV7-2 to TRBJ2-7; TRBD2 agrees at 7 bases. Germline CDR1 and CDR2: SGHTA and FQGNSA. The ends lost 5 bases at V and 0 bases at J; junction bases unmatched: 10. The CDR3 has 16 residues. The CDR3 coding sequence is TGTGCCAGCAGCCCCCCGAGCGGGGAGAGCTCCTACGAGCAGTACTTC. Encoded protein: CASSPPSGESSYEQYF.

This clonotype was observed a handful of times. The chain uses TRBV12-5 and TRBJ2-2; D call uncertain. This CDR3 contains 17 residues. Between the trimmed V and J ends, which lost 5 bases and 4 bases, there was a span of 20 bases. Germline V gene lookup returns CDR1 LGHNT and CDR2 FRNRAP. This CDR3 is CASGHPGAGVSTGELFF. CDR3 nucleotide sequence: TGTGCTAGTGGTCACCCCGGTGCTGGGGTTTCCACCGGGGAGCTGTTTTTT.

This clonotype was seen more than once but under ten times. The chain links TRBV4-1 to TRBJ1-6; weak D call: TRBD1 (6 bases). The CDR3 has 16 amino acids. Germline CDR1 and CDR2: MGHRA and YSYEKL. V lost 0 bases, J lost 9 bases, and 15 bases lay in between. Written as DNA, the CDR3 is TGCGCCAGCAGCCAAGAGGAGATCAGGGGAGTTTCACCCCTCCACTTT. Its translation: CASSQEEIRGVSPLHF.

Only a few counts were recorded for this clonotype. The CDR3 DNA reads as TGTGCCATCAGTGAGTCTAGGCAGAACAATTCACCCCTCCACTTT. Amino acids: CAISESRQNNSPLHF. The chain combines TRBV10-3 with TRBJ1-6, with D unresolved. The CDR3 spans 15 residues. Germline-derived CDR1 and CDR2 are ENHRY and SYGVKD. Trimming took 0 bases from V and 7 from J, leaving 10 bases between them.

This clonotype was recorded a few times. CDR3 protein: CASSSRLAGSSYEQYF. As DNA, the CDR3 is TGTGCCAGCAGCTCCCGACTAGCGGGGAGCTCCTACGAGCAGTACTTC. The rearrangement joins TRBV7-6 to TRBJ2-7, with 11 nucleotides matching TRBD2. Germline V gene data show CDR1 as SGHVS and CDR2 as FNYEAQ. CDR3 length equals 16 residues. Trimming at V came to 4 bases and at J to 0 bases, leaving 5 bases not matched to a gene.

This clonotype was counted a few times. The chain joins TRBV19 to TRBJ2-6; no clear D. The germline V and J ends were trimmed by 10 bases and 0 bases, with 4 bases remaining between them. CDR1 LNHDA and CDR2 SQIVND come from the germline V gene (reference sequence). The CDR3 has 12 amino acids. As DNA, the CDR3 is TGTGCCACCACCTCTGGGGCCAACGTCCTGACTTTC. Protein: CATTSGANVLTF.

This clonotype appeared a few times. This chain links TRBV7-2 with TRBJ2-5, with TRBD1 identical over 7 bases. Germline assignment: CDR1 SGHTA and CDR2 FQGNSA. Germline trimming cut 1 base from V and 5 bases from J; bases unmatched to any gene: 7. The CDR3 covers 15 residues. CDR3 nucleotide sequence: TGTGCCAGCAGCTTAGACGGACAGGATTATGAGACCCAGTACTTC. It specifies CASSLDGQDYETQYF.

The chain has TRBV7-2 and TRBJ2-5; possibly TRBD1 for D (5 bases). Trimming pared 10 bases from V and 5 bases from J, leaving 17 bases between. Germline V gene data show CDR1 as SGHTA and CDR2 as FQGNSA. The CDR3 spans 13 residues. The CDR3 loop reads CATCQGVRETQYF. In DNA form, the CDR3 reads TGTGCCACCTGTCAGGGTGTTAGGGAGACCCAGTACTTC.

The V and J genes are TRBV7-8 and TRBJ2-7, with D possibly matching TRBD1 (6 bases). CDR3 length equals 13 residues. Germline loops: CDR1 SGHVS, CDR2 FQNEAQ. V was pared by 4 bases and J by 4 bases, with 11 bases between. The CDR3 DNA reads TGTGCCAGCAGCTCGAACAGGGCATACGAGCAGTACTTC. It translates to CASSSNRAYEQYF.

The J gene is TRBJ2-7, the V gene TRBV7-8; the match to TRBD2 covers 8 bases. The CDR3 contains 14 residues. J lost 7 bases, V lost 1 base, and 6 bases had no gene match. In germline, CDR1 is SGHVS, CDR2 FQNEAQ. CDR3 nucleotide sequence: TGTGCCAGCAGCTTAGAAGGGACGGGGGGGGAGCAGTACTTC. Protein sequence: CASSLEGTGGEQYF.

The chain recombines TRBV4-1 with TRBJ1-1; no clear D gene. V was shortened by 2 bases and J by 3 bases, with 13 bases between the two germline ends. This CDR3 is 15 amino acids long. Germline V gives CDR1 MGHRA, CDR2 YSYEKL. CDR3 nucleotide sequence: TGCGCCAGCAGCCAAAAAGCCTCTCTGGACACTGAAGCTTTCTTT. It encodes CASSQKASLDTEAFF.

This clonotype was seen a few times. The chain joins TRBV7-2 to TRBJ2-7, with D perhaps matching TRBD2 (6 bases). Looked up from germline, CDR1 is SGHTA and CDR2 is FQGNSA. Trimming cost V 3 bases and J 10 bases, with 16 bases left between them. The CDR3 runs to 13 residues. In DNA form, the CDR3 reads TGTGCCAGCAGCTTTGGGCTCCGGGACTCCCAGTACTTC. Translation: CASSFGLRDSQYF.

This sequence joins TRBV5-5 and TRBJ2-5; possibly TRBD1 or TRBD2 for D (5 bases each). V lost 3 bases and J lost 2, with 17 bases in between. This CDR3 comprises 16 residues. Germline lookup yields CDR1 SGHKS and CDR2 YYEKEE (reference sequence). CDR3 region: CASSSQAGTVQETQYF. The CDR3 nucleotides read TGTGCCAGCAGCTCCCAGGCAGGGACGGTACAAGAGACCCAGTACTTC.

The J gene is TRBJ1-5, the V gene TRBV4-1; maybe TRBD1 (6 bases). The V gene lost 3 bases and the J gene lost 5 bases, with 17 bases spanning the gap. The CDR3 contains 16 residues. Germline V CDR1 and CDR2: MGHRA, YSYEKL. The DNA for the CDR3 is TGCGCCAGCAGCCATTCCCCCGGGGCAGGGGATCAGCCCCAGCATTTT. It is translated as CASSHSPGAGDQPQHF.

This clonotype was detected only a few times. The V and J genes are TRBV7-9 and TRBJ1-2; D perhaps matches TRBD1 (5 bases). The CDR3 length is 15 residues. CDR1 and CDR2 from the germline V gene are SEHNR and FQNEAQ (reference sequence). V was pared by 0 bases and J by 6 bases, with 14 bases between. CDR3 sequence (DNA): TGTGCCAGCAGCTTAGCGGGAGCAGGGCGGGATGGCTACACCTTC. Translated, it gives CASSLAGAGRDGYTF.